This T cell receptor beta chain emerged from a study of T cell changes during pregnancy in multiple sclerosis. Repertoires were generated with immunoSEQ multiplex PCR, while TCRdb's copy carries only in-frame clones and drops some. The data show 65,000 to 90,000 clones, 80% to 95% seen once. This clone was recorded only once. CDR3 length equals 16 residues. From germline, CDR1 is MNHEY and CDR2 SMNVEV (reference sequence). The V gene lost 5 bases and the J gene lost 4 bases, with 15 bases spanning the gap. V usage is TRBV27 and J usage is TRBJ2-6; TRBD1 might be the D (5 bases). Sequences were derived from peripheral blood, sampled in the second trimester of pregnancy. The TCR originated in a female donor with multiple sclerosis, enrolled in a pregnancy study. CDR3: CASSLLLGLGANVLTF. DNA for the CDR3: TGTGCCAGCAGTCTCCTCCTGGGGCTCGGGGCCAACGTCCTGACTTTC.